These 31 T cell receptor beta chains share one sample of origin, sequenced in a study of cytomegalovirus exposure and HLA in healthy donors (dated by TCRdb to 2016 to 2017). The library was prepared using the immunoSEQ multiplex PCR assay. The multiplex PCR relied on a mix of 60 forward primers for TCR Vbeta segments and 13 reverse primers for TCR Jbeta segments. Imported from immuneACCESS, the table was reduced by TCRdb to in-frame sequences with V and J called. These copies leave out some clones; in studies compared against another copy, an unresolved V gene accounts for under half, and the cause of the remainder is not known. The sample contains about 130,000 clones, 80% of them found a single time. Together, the top ten hold more than 2.5% of the sample. Sequencing was done on a sample of PBMCs. Source of these receptors: a male donor in good health and CMV-seronegative.

The chain couples TRBV11-2 to TRBJ2-5, with TRBD1 identical over 7 bases. The length of the CDR3 is 13 residues. V trimming: 5 bases; J trimming: 11 bases; junction bases outside the gene matches: 11. Germline lookup yields CDR1 SGHAT and CDR2 FQNNGV. CDR3: CASSLSGQQEQYF. The CDR3 nucleotides read TGTGCCAGCAGCCTGTCGGGACAGCAAGAGCAGTACTTC.

The J gene is TRBJ2-1, the V gene TRBV5-1; possibly TRBD1 for D (6 bases). Germline CDR1 SGHRS, CDR2 YFSETQ. V lost 4 bases to trimming and J lost 15 bases, with 23 bases between them. The CDR3 consists of 14 residues. Written as DNA, the CDR3 is TGCGCCAGCAGCCCGACTACAGGGAGTCGGAGCAGGTTCTTC. This gives the protein CASSPTTGSRSRFF. Full variable domain (rest looked up from reference TRBV5-1 and TRBJ2-1): KAGVTQTPRYLIKTRGQQVTLSCSPISGHRSVSWYQQTPGQGLQFLFEYFSETQRNKGNFPGRFSGRQFSNSRSEMNVSTLELGDSALYLCASSPTTGSRSRFFGPGTRLTVL.

The genes are TRBV6-5 and TRBJ2-3, with 12 bases lining up with TRBD2. This CDR3 spans 15 amino acids. Germline V lookup: CDR1 MNHEY, CDR2 SVGAGI. The junction had 5 bases not matched to a gene; V was cut back by 4 bases and J by 6 bases. As DNA, the CDR3 is TGTGCCAGCAGTTCGACTAGCGGGAGACGTGATACGCAGTATTTT. Translation: CASSSTSGRRDTQYF.

This clone was recorded once. J is TRBJ2-7 and V is TRBV5-4, with D possibly matching TRBD1 (7 bases). The CDR3 is made up of 14 amino acids. The germline V and J ends were trimmed by 7 bases and 0 bases, with 14 bases remaining between them. CDR1 SGHNT and CDR2 YYREEE come from the germline V gene (reference sequence). CDR3 DNA: TGTGCCAGCGGGCGGGGACAGCGCTCCTACGAGCAGTACTTC. Encoded protein: CASGRGQRSYEQYF.

This clone was counted once. In DNA form, the CDR3 reads TGTGCCAGCAGCTTAGTGACAGAGGAGACCCAGTACTTC. Encoded protein: CASSLVTEETQYF. This chain joins TRBV7-9 and TRBJ2-5, with D possibly being TRBD1 (5 bases). The CDR3 is 13 amino acids. Germline values: CDR1 SEHNR, CDR2 FQNEAQ (reference sequence). V gave up 1 base and J gave up 5 bases, with 8 bases separating them.

The rearrangement joins TRBV29-1 to TRBJ2-1; TRBD2 aligns across 11 bases. Germline lookup yields CDR1 SQVTM and CDR2 ANQGSEA. With V trimmed by 4 bases and J by 2 bases, 1 base remained unmatched. The CDR3 sequence is 14 residues long. CDR3 nucleotides: TGCAGCGTTGGACTAGCGGGGCCCTACAATGAGCAGTTCTTC. This gives the protein CSVGLAGPYNEQFF.

The rearrangement links TRBV13 to TRBJ2-2; 8 positions match TRBD2. V lost 2 bases, J lost 3 bases, and 2 bases stayed unmatched. The germline CDR1 and CDR2 sequences are PRHDT and FYEKMQ (reference sequence). CDR3 length equals 15 residues. CDR3 loop: CASSLRRGDTGELFF. For the CDR3, the DNA is TGTGCCAGCAGCTTAAGGCGGGGGGACACCGGGGAGCTGTTTTTT. Drawing the rest from reference TRBV13 and TRBJ2-2, the complete variable domain is AAGVIQSPRHLIKEKRETATLKCYPIPRHDTVYWYQQGPGQDPQFLISFYEKMQSDKGSIPDRFSAQQFSDYHSELNMSSLELGDSALYFCASSLRRGDTGELFFGEGSRLTVL.

In this sample, this clone turned up a few times. The chain recombines TRBV19 with TRBJ1-1, with TRBD1 as a possible D gene (6 bases). Germline CDR1 and CDR2: LNHDA and SQIVND (reference sequence). This CDR3 spans 14 amino acids. Trimming took 5 bases from V and 0 from J, leaving 10 bases between them. CDR3 nucleotide sequence: TGTGCCAGTAGTCCGGACAGCATGAACACTGAAGCTTTCTTT. This encodes CASSPDSMNTEAFF.

The chain carries TRBV7-9 and TRBJ2-1, with D tentatively TRBD2 (6 bases). The CDR3 is made up of 15 amino acids. Germline lookup yields CDR1 SEHNR and CDR2 FQNEAQ (reference sequence). The germline V and J ends were trimmed by 10 bases and 3 bases, with 19 bases remaining between them. The CDR3 region is CANFIQGGLYNEQFF. The CDR3 DNA follows: TGTGCCAACTTCATTCAGGGAGGACTCTACAATGAGCAGTTCTTC.

The genes are TRBV15 and TRBJ2-3; 7 nucleotides agree with TRBD2. Germline-derived CDR1 and CDR2 are LNHNV and YYDKDF (reference sequence). Trimming cost V 5 bases and J 5 bases; bases outside gene matches: 7. The CDR3 loop spans 14 amino acids. CDR3 in DNA: TGTGCCACCAGCCGTCAGCGGGAAGGAGATACGCAGTATTTT. It is translated as CATSRQREGDTQYF.

This chain connects TRBV30 to TRBJ1-5; perhaps TRBD1 as D (6 bases). Trimming removed 6 bases at V and 7 bases at J, with 19 bases between. This CDR3 region has 14 residues. CDR1 GTSNPN and CDR2 SVGIG come from the germline V gene (reference sequence). CDR3 DNA sequence: TGTGCCTGCTCGACCGGGAGGGGGATGCAGCCCCAGCATTTT. This translates into CACSTGRGMQPQHF.

The rearrangement uses TRBV5-1 and TRBJ2-4; 9 bases are shared with TRBD1. The CDR3 is made up of 15 amino acids. Trimming took 3 bases from V and 8 from J; bases not matched to a gene: 9. The germline V gene encodes CDR1 SGHRS and CDR2 YFSETQ. The CDR3 sequence is CASSSGQGSGDIQYF. The CDR3 DNA is TGCGCCAGCAGCTCGGGACAGGGATCGGGGGACATTCAGTACTTC.

V and J are TRBV19 and TRBJ1-2; TRBD1 aligns across 7 bases. V shed 3 bases, J shed 8 bases, and the junction held 12 bases outside the gene matches. The germline CDR1 and CDR2 sequences are LNHDA and SQIVND (reference sequence). CDR3 length: 15 amino acids. The DNA for the CDR3 is TGTGCCAGTAGTATGAAGGTGACAGGGCTGGGAGGCTACACCTTC. This codes for CASSMKVTGLGGYTF.

This clone has only a few counts. The chain employs TRBV7-2 and TRBJ1-2; 7 positions match TRBD1. The trim removed 1 base at V and 8 bases at J, leaving 13 bases unmatched. Germline values: CDR1 SGHTA, CDR2 FQGNSA. This CDR3 has 16 residues. As DNA, the CDR3 is TGTGCCAGCAGCTTAGAGGTTGGCCGGGACAGATTCGGCTACACCTTC. Residues: CASSLEVGRDRFGYTF.

The chain uses TRBV11-2 and TRBJ1-4; D call uncertain. The CDR3 loop spans 16 amino acids. The germline V and J ends were trimmed by 0 bases and 10 bases, with 18 bases remaining between them. The germline gives CDR1 SGHAT, CDR2 FQNNGV. The CDR3 DNA is TGTGCCAGCAGCTTAGATCCGGTTGGGGAAGAGGGAAAACTGTTTTTT. Protein product: CASSLDPVGEEGKLFF.

This clone is a singleton in its sample. CDR3 nucleotide sequence: TGTGCCAGCAGCTATTCACGGTTGAACACCGGGGAGCTGTTTTTT. Translating it yields CASSYSRLNTGELFF. V and J are TRBV7-8 and TRBJ2-2; D gene ambiguous. The CDR3 sequence is 15 residues long. Trimming removed 4 bases at V and 1 base at J, with 10 bases between. Germline assignment: CDR1 SGHVS and CDR2 FQNEAQ.

The V and J genes are TRBV7-2 and TRBJ2-7, with 7 bases matching TRBD1. Germline CDR1 SGHTA, CDR2 FQGNSA. The V gene end was trimmed by 5 bases and the J gene end by 7 bases; junction bases not matched to a gene: 8. The CDR3 sequence is 13 residues long. Here the CDR3 DNA reads TGTGCCAGCAGCGCCAGACAGGGTTGGGAGCAGTACTTC. This gives the protein CASSARQGWEQYF.

The rearrangement joins TRBV6-4 to TRBJ2-1; perhaps TRBD1 as D (6 bases). V was shortened by 6 bases and J by 3 bases, with 15 bases between the two germline ends. The CDR3 spans 15 residues. CDR1 is MRHNA, CDR2 SNTAGT, per germline. This CDR3 is CASSSLSGDYNEQFF. DNA of the CDR3: TGTGCCAGCAGCTCCTTATCAGGGGACTACAATGAGCAGTTCTTC.

The genes are TRBV19 and TRBJ2-2; a weak D match, TRBD2 (6 bases). From germline, CDR1 is LNHDA and CDR2 SQIVND (reference sequence). This CDR3 has 15 amino acids. Trimming stripped 4 bases from V and 4 bases from J, with 13 bases between. CDR3 region: CASSTGREPTGELFF. In nucleotides, the CDR3 is TGTGCCAGTAGTACAGGACGGGAGCCCACCGGGGAGCTGTTTTTT. Together with reference TRBV19 and TRBJ2-2, the CDR3 gives the full variable domain: DGGITQSPKYLFRKEGQNVTLSCEQNLNHDAMYWYRQDPGQGLRLIYYSQIVNDFQKGDIAEGYSVSREKKESFPLTVTSAQKNPTAFYLCASSTGREPTGELFFGEGSRLTVL.

As to this clone: A read error may produce the germline difference seen at one junction end. V gene TRBV7-9 combines with J gene TRBJ1-6; D might be TRBD1 (5 bases). Germline CDR1 reads SEHNR; CDR2 reads FQNEAQ (reference sequence). The CDR3 is 14 residues long. CDR3 nucleotide sequence: TGTTCCAGCACCCTCGGGGGTTATAATTCACCCCTCCACTTT. Translating it yields CSSTLGGYNSPLHF.

This clone was seen a few times. This sequence joins TRBV11-2 and TRBJ2-6; D is undetermined. The CDR3 extends over 15 amino acids. Germline V lookup: CDR1 SGHAT, CDR2 FQNNGV. The V end lost 3 bases, the J end lost 0 bases, and 6 bases lay between the germline ends. CDR3 sequence: CASSFEFSGANVLTF. The CDR3, as DNA: TGTGCCAGCAGCTTTGAGTTCTCTGGGGCCAACGTCCTGACTTTC.

The chain links TRBV11-3 to TRBJ2-2; TRBD2 is a possible D gene (6 bases). The V gene's germline CDR1 is SGHNT and CDR2 YENEEA. CDR3 size: 16 residues. V was clipped by 2 bases and J by 4 bases, with 14 bases between them. The CDR3 spells CASSLTAGPGTGELFF. The CDR3 coding sequence is TGTGCCAGCAGCTTAACGGCGGGGCCGGGCACCGGGGAGCTGTTTTTT.

The chain recombines TRBV7-2 with TRBJ1-4; D not resolved. This CDR3 has 14 amino acids. Germline lookup yields CDR1 SGHTA and CDR2 FQGNSA. V gave up 2 bases and J gave up 3 bases, with 7 bases separating them. Here the CDR3 DNA reads TGTGCCAGCAGCTTATTCCCCGCTAATGAAAAACTGTTTTTT. Protein: CASSLFPANEKLFF.

Notes on this clone: One end of the junction fails to match germline, which may point to a read error. The rearrangement joins TRBV7-9 to TRBJ1-4; D call uncertain. Per the germline V gene, CDR1 is SEHNR and CDR2 is FQNEAQ (reference sequence). The CDR3 contains 13 residues. This chain's CDR3 is CSSSPGRVEKLFF. CDR3 nucleotide sequence: TGTTCCAGCAGCCCCGGGAGGGTTGAAAAACTGTTTTTT.

The gene calls are TRBV28 and TRBJ2-1, with 12 bases identical to TRBD2. The V segment lost 4 bases and the J segment 5 bases; nucleotides outside the gene matches: 12. Germline V CDR1 and CDR2: MDHEN, SYDVKM. CDR3 length equals 18 residues. The CDR3 here is CASSSTLLAGGPNNEQFF. The CDR3 DNA is TGTGCCAGCAGTTCGACACTCCTAGCGGGGGGGCCGAACAATGAGCAGTTCTTC.

V gene TRBV7-3 combines with J gene TRBJ2-2; perhaps TRBD1 as D (5 bases). V was cut by 5 bases and J by 7 bases, with 20 bases left in between. This CDR3 is built from 16 residues. Germline V gives CDR1 SGHTA, CDR2 FQGTGA. The CDR3 loop reads CASSLRPDTRHGELFF. CDR3 nucleotide sequence: TGTGCCAGCAGCCTTCGGCCGGACACCCGCCACGGGGAGCTGTTTTTT.

V usage is TRBV2 and J usage is TRBJ1-5; 8 bases map to TRBD1. This CDR3 is 18 amino acids long. Germline V lookup: CDR1 SNHLY, CDR2 FYNNEI. V lost 1 base, J lost 0 bases, and 8 bases stayed unmatched. CDR3 sequence (DNA): TGTGCCAGCAGTGAAGTGGGGACAGGATTTTATAGCAATCAGCCCCAGCATTTT. This sequence encodes CASSEVGTGFYSNQPQHF.

A single count supports this clone. V and J are TRBV27 and TRBJ2-5; a weak D match, TRBD2 (5 bases). Deletions cut 6 bases from V and 4 bases from J, with 15 bases between. Germline V gene sequence: CDR1 MNHEY, CDR2 SMNVEV (reference sequence). The CDR3 spans 14 residues. The DNA for the CDR3 is TGTGCCAGCAGCCCCCTTCGACGGGGAGAGACCCAGTACTTC. As protein: CASSPLRRGETQYF.

V is TRBV19 and J is TRBJ2-1; 7 bases agree with TRBD2. The CDR3 has 18 residues. Trimming at V came to 2 bases and at J to 0 bases, leaving 10 bases not matched to a gene. Per germline, CDR1 LNHDA and CDR2 SQIVND (reference sequence). Here the CDR3 reads CASSIRAGGFSSYNEQFF. Here the CDR3 DNA reads TGTGCCAGTAGTATAAGGGCCGGGGGGTTCAGCTCCTACAATGAGCAGTTCTTC. The whole variable domain, remainder taken from reference TRBV19 and TRBJ2-1, is DGGITQSPKYLFRKEGQNVTLSCEQNLNHDAMYWYRQDPGQGLRLIYYSQIVNDFQKGDIAEGYSVSREKKESFPLTVTSAQKNPTAFYLCASSIRAGGFSSYNEQFFGPGTRLTVL.

V usage is TRBV2 and J usage is TRBJ1-2; D not certain. Germline V gene sequence: CDR1 SNHLY, CDR2 FYNNEI. Trimming stripped 2 bases from V and 3 bases from J, with 13 bases between. The CDR3 sequence is 15 residues long. For the CDR3, the DNA is TGTGCCAGCAGTGAATTTGAGGGTTCCGACTATGGCTACACCTTC. This encodes CASSEFEGSDYGYTF. Variable domain in full (rest from reference TRBV2 and TRBJ1-2): EPEVTQTPSHQVTQMGQEVILRCVPISNHLYFYWYRQILGQKVEFLVSFYNNEISEKSEIFDDQFSVERPDGSNFTLKIRSTKLEDSAMYFCASSEFEGSDYGYTFGSGTRLTVV.

The V call is TRBV10-2, the J call TRBJ1-2; possibly TRBD1 for D (6 bases). From germline, CDR1 is WSHSY and CDR2 SAAADI. V dropped 5 bases and J dropped 0 bases, with 19 bases sitting between them. This CDR3 comprises 17 residues. The CDR3 here is CASSPTGRAITNYGYTF. For the CDR3, the DNA is TGCGCCAGCAGTCCAACAGGGCGGGCGATCACTAACTATGGCTACACCTTC.